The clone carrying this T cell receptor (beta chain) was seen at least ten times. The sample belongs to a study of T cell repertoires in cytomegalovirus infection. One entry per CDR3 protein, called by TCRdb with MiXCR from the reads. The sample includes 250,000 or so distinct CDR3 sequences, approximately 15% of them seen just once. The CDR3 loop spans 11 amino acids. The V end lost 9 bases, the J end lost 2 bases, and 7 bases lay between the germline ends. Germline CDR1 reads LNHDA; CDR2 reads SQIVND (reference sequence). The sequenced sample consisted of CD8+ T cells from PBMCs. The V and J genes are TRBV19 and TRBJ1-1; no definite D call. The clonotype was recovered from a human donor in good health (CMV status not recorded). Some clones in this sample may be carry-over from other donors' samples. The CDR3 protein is CASSLNTEAFF. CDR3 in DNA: TGTGCCAGCAGCTTAAACACTGAAGCTTTCTTT.